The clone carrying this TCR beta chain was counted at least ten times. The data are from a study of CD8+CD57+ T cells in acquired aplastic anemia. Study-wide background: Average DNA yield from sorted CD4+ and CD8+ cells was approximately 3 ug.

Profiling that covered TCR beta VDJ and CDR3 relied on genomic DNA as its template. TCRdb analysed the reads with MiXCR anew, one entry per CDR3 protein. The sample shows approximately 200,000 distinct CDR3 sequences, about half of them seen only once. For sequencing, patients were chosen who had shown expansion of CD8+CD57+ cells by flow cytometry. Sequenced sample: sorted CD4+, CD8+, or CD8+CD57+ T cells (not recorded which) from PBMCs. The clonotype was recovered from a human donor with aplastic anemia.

CDR3 in amino acids: CASSLLVAPSRRAGGQPQHF. The CDR3 region has the DNA TGTGCCAGCAGCTTGCTGGTCGCGCCAAGTCGTCGGGCAGGAGGTCAGCCCCAGCATTTT. V gene TRBV5-6 combines with J gene TRBJ1-5; D unclear. This CDR3 comprises 20 residues. The V end was cut by 1 base, the J end by 6 bases, with 29 bases between. Germline assignment: CDR1 SGHDT and CDR2 YYEEEE. Full variable domain (missing parts from reference TRBV5-6 and TRBJ1-5): DAGVTQSPTHLIKTRGQQVTLRCSPKSGHDTVSWYQQALGQGPQFIFQYYEEEERQRGNFPDRFSGHQFPNYSSELNVNALLLGDSALYLCASSLLVAPSRRAGGQPQHFGDGTRLSIL.